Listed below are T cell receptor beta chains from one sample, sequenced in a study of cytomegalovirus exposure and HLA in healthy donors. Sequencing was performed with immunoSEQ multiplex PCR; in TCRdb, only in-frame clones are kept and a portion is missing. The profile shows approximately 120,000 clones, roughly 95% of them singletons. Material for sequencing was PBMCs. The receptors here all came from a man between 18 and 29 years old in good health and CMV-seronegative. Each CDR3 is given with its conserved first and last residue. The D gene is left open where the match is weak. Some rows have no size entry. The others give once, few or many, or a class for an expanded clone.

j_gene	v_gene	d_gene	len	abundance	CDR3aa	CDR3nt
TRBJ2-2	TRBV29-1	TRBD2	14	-	CSVEGLAGTGELFF	TGCAGCGTTGAGGGACTAGCGGGAACCGGGGAGCTGTTTTTT
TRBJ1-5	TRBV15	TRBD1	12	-	CATSRDRGSRHF	TGTGCCACCAGCAGGGACAGGGGCTCGCGGCATTTT
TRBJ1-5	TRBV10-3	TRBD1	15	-	CAISEGTGTGQPQHF	TGTGCCATCAGTGAGGGGACAGGGACGGGGCAGCCCCAGCATTTT
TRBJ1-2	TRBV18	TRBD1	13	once	CASSSPNRDSSTF	TGTGCCAGCTCGTCACCTAACCGGGACAGCTCAACCTTC
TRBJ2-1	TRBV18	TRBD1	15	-	CASSLLDRALSEQFF	TGTGCCAGCTCACTCTTGGACAGGGCTTTAAGTGAGCAGTTCTTC
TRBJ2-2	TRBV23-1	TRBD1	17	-	CASSQWADRGATGELFF	TGCGCCAGCAGTCAATGGGCGGACAGGGGTGCCACCGGGGAGCTGTTTTTT
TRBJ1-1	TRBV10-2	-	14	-	CASSESKGKTEAFF	TGCGCCAGCAGTGAGTCGAAGGGGAAGACTGAAGCTTTCTTT
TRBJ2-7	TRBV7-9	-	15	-	CASSYRSTSPYEQYF	TGTGCCAGCAGCTATCGGAGCACTTCTCCCTACGAGCAGTACTTC
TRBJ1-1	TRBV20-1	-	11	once	CSARDMTEAFF	TGCAGTGCTAGAGATATGACTGAAGCTTTCTTT
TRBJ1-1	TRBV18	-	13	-	CASSPGGNTEAFF	TGTGCCAGCTCACCGGGGGGGAACACTGAAGCTTTCTTT
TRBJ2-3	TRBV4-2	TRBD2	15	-	CASSQDARAGGTQYF	TGTGCCAGCAGCCAAGATGCCAGGGCGGGGGGTACGCAGTATTTT
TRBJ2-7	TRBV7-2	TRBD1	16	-	CASSSPRGQGTYEQYF	TGTGCCAGCAGTTCACCTCGGGGACAGGGGACCTACGAGCAGTACTTC
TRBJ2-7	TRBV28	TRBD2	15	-	CASSFWRESTYEQYF	TGTGCCAGCAGTTTTTGGCGGGAGAGTACCTACGAGCAGTACTTC
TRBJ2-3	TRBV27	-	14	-	CASSLSDTTDTQYF	TGTGCCAGCAGTTTATCAGACACTACAGATACGCAGTATTTT
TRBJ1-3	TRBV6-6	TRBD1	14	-	CASSRQGAGNTIYF	TGTGCCAGCAGTCGACAGGGGGCTGGAAACACCATATATTTT
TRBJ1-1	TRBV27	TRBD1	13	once	CASSSETGEGAFF	TGTGCCAGCAGTTCAGAGACAGGGGAGGGAGCTTTCTTT
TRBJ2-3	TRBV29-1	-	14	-	CSAALAPSTDTQYF	TGCAGCGCCGCTCTAGCGCCAAGCACAGATACGCAGTATTTT
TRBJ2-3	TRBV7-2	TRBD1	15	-	CASSLGGQALDTQYF	TGTGCCAGCAGCTTAGGGGGACAGGCGTTGGATACGCAGTATTTT
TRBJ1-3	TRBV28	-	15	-	CASSLFRRGGDTIYF	TGTGCCAGCAGTTTATTCAGGAGGGGAGGGGACACCATATATTTT
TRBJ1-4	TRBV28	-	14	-	CASSLSGTRGKLFF	TGTGCCAGCAGTTTATCCGGGACAAGGGGAAAACTGTTTTTT
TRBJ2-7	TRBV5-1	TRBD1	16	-	CASSLDTRTGNYEQYF	TGCGCCAGCAGCTTGGACACCCGGACAGGGAACTACGAGCAGTACTTC
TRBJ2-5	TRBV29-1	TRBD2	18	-	CSVEKGGIAGEWEETQYF	TGCAGCGTTGAAAAGGGGGGGATAGCGGGAGAGTGGGAAGAGACCCAGTACTTC
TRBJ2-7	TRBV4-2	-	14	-	CASSPYGGSYEQYF	TGTGCCAGCAGCCCCTATGGAGGCTCCTACGAGCAGTACTTC
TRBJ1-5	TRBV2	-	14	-	CASSDKSNNQPQHF	TGTGCCAGCAGTGATAAGAGTAACAATCAGCCCCAGCATTTT
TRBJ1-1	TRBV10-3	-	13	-	CAISESGQSEAFF	TGTGCCATCAGTGAGTCGGGCCAAAGTGAAGCTTTCTTT
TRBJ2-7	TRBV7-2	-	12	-	CASSLSAYEQYF	TGTGCCAGCAGTCTTTCAGCCTACGAGCAGTACTTC
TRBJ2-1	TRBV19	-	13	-	CASSYSGYNEQFF	TGTGCCAGTAGCTATAGCGGATACAATGAGCAGTTCTTC
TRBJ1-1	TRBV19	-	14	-	CASRGGAANTEAFF	TGTGCCAGTCGCGGGGGGGCAGCGAACACTGAAGCTTTCTTT
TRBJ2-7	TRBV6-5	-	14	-	CASPAKKRGDEQYF	TGTGCCAGCCCCGCCAAGAAAAGAGGAGACGAGCAGTACTTC
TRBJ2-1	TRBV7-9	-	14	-	CASSSGLGYNEQFF	TGTGCCAGCAGCTCCGGACTGGGCTACAATGAGCAGTTCTTC
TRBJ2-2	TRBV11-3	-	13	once	CASSVSRGGELFF	TGTGCCAGCAGCGTTAGTCGGGGCGGGGAGCTGTTTTTT
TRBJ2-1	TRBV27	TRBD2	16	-	CASSWTGLAGGDEQFF	TGTGCCAGCAGTTGGACGGGACTAGCGGGGGGTGATGAGCAGTTCTTC
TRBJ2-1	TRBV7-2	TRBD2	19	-	CASSQTSGRAFSSYNEQFF	TGTGCCAGCAGCCAGACTAGCGGGAGGGCCTTCAGCTCCTACAATGAGCAGTTCTTC
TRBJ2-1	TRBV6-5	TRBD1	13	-	CASSFRGLDEQFF	TGTGCCAGCAGTTTCAGGGGGCTGGATGAGCAGTTCTTC
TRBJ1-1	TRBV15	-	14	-	CATSRNTQNTEAFF	TGTGCCACCAGTCGAAACACCCAGAACACTGAAGCTTTCTTT
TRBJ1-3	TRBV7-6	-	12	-	CASSPLLNTIYF	TGTGCCAGCAGCCCCCTGTTAAACACCATATATTTT
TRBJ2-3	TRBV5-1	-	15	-	CASSLAERETDTQYF	TGCGCCAGCAGCTTGGCCGAGAGGGAAACAGATACGCAGTATTTT
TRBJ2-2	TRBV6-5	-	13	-	CASSQMNTGELFF	TGTGCCAGCAGTCAGATGAACACCGGGGAGCTGTTTTTT
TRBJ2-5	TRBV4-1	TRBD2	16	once	CASSQEPSGLRETQYF	TGCGCCAGCAGCCAAGAGCCTAGCGGGTTACGGGAGACCCAGTACTTC
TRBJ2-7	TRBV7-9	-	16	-	CASSLLGPSGSYEQYF	TGTGCCAGCAGCTTACTGGGCCCGTCGGGATCCTACGAGCAGTACTTC
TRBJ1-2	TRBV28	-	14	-	CASSPPGVTRGYTF	TGTGCCAGCAGTCCCCCAGGGGTCACCCGCGGCTACACCTTC
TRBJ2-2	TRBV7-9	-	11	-	CASSLERELFF	TGTGCCAGCAGCTTAGAGCGGGAGCTGTTTTTT
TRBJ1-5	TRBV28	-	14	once	CASSGSFSNQPQHF	TGTGCCAGCAGTGGTAGCTTTAGCAATCAGCCCCAGCATTTT
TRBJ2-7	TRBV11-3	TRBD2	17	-	CASTASPGGLAGDEQYF	TGTGCCAGCACCGCTTCACCGGGGGGACTAGCGGGAGACGAGCAGTACTTC
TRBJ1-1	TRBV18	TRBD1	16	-	CASSSIGQGGKTEAFF	TGTGCCAGCTCGTCTATCGGACAGGGAGGAAAGACTGAAGCTTTCTTT
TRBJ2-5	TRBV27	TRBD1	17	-	CASSPFPGQGPQETQYF	TGTGCCAGCAGTCCATTCCCGGGACAGGGCCCCCAAGAGACCCAGTACTTC
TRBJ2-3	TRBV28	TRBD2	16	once	CASSSRAAGGTDTQYF	TGTGCCAGCAGTTCCAGGGCGGCGGGAGGAACAGATACGCAGTATTTT
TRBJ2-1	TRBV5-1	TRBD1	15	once	CASNGQGASYNEQFF	TGCGCCAGCAACGGACAGGGGGCTTCCTACAATGAGCAGTTCTTC
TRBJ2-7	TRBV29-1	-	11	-	CSVNRDYEQYF	TGCAGCGTGAACAGGGACTACGAGCAGTACTTC
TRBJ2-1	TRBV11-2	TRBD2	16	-	CASSPFRTSDYNEQFF	TGTGCCAGCAGCCCCTTTCGGACTAGCGACTACAATGAGCAGTTCTTC
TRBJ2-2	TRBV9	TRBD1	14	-	CASSVGTGVGELFF	TGTGCCAGCAGCGTAGGGACAGGGGTCGGGGAGCTGTTTTTT
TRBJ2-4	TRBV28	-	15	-	CASSLFTRAKNIQYF	TGTGCCAGCAGTTTATTTACAAGAGCCAAAAACATTCAGTACTTC
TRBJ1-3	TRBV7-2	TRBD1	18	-	CASSLSPGTGFTGNTIYF	TGTGCCAGCAGCCTCAGCCCCGGGACAGGATTCACTGGAAACACCATATATTTT
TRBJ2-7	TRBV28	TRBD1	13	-	CASTGQGAYEQYF	TGTGCCAGCACTGGTCAGGGGGCATACGAGCAGTACTTC